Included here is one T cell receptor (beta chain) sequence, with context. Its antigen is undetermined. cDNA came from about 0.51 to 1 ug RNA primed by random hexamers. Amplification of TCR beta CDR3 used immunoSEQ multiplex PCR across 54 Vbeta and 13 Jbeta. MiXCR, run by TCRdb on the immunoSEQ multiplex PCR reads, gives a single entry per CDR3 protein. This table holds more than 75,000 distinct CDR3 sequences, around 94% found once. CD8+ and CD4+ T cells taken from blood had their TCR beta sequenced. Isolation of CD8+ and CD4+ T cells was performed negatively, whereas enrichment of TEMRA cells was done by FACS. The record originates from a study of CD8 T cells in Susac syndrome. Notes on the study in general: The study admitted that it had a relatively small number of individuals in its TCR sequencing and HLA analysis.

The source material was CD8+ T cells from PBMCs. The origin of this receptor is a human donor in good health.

The CDR3 DNA follows: TGTGCCAGCAGCGACACCGGGACAGGGGTCTCTGGGGCCAACGTCCTGACTTTC. It yields the protein CASSDTGTGVSGANVLTF. This rearrangement joins TRBV7-9 to TRBJ2-6; 10 bases match TRBD1. Germline lookup yields CDR1 SEHNR and CDR2 FQNEAQ (reference sequence). Trimming at V came to 5 bases and at J to 0 bases, leaving 7 bases not matched to a gene. The CDR3 spans 18 residues.